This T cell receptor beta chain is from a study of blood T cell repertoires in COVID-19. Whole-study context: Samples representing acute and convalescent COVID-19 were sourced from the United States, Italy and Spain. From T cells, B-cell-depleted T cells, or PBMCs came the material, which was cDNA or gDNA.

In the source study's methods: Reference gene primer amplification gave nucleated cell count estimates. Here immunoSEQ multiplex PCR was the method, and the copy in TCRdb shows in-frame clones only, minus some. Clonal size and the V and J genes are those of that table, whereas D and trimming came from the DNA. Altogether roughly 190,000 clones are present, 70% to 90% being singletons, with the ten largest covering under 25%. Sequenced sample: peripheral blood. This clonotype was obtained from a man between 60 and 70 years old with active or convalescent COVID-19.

The CDR3 region is CASSRTGQGVEKLFF. CDR3 coding DNA: TGTGCCAGCAGCCGAACGGGTCAGGGTGTGGAAAAACTGTTTTTT. This chain joins TRBV7-9 and TRBJ1-4, with D maybe TRBD1 (5 bases). Deletions cut 5 bases from V and 8 bases from J, with 18 bases between. Germline lookup yields CDR1 SEHNR and CDR2 FQNEAQ (reference sequence). This CDR3 is built from 15 residues.